This T cell receptor (beta chain) originates from a study of CD8+ T cells in alopecia areata. General study points: Alopecia totalis/universalis scalp especially showed more expanded CD8+ clones than normal scalp. Scalp samples also contribute reads from the resident alphabeta T cells found in normal skin.

The junction had 7 bases not matched to a gene; V was cut back by 7 bases and J by 1 base. The CDR3 runs to 13 residues. The germline V gene has CDR1 SQVTM and CDR2 ANQGSEA. Following RNA extraction, reverse transcription yielded cDNA that acted as the sequencing template. Only in-frame clones appear in the TCRdb table, and some are missing; sequencing was by immunoSEQ multiplex PCR. The sample lists 100,000 to 150,000 clones; around 50% were seen once. Comment on this clone: No antigen is known for it.

Both CD4+ and CD8+ T cells were separated by sorting PBMCs. The sample comprised NKG2D-low CD8+ T cells sorted from blood. This sequence joins TRBV29-1 and TRBJ2-7; 7 positions match TRBD1. This receptor was identified in a human donor with alopecia areata. Here the CDR3 DNA reads TGCAGCGGGTCAGGGGGAGAATCCTACGAGCAGTACTTC. This encodes CSGSGGESYEQYF.